The 28 T cell receptor beta chains below come from one sample, sequenced in a study of T cells in women clearing cervical HPV infection. Only in-frame clones appear in the TCRdb table, and some are missing; sequencing was by immunoSEQ multiplex PCR. The ten top clones account for roughly 4.6%, within a sample of tens of thousands of clones. Material for sequencing was blood buffy coat. These TCRs come from a woman between 18 and 70 years old with a cervical HPV16 infection that either progressed to CIN3+ or cleared (not recorded which).

Comment on this clone: The read terminates 3 residues ahead of where the CDR3 ends, so the germline J gene completes it. V and J are TRBV19 and TRBJ1-5; D ambiguous. The V end lost 6 bases, the J end lost 2 bases, and 5 bases lay between the germline ends. Germline-derived CDR1 and CDR2 are LNHDA and SQIVND (reference sequence). The CDR3 totals 12 residues. Incomplete CDR3 DNA: TGTGCCAGTAGCTCCGGCAATCAGCCC. Residues: CASSSGNQP. The full CDR3 sequence reads CASSSGNQPQHF.

For this clone: The read ends 3 residues shy of where the CDR3 ends; the end is completed using the germline J gene. V gene TRBV19 combines with J gene TRBJ2-1, with 11 bases identical to TRBD1. The CDR3 spans 16 residues. Per germline, CDR1 LNHDA and CDR2 SQIVND (reference sequence). V shed 4 bases and J 7 bases; nucleotides not matched to a gene: 9. CDR3: CASSTGQGAWVNEQFF. CDR3 DNA (partial): TGTGCCAGTAGTACTGGACAGGGGGCATGGGTGAATGAG.

On this clone itself: The read halts 3 residues ahead of the CDR3 end, with the missing end drawn from the germline J gene. This chain links TRBV4-2 with TRBJ2-3; D is perhaps TRBD2 (7 bases). The germline V gene encodes CDR1 LGHNA and CDR2 YNFKEQ. This CDR3 is 18 amino acids long. Trimming left V 0 bases short and J 2 bases short, with 18 bases between. The CDR3 reads CASSQDLSAGAFTDTQYF. The part of the CDR3 DNA that was read is TGTGCCAGCAGCCAAGATTTGTCGGCGGGGGCTTTCACAGATACG.

Note on this clone: With the read ending 3 residues before the CDR3 end, the germline J gene is used to fill in that end. The chain combines TRBV2 with TRBJ1-2; D is perhaps TRBD1 (6 bases). Trimming shortened V by 7 bases and J by 0 bases, and 12 bases separated the two germline ends. The CDR3 sequence is 14 residues long. CDR1 is SNHLY, CDR2 FYNNEI, per germline. The sequenced CDR3 bases are TGTGCCAGCATCCCGGACAGAGCTAACTATGGC. Translation: CASIPDRANYG. The full CDR3 reads CASIPDRANYGYTF. The complete variable domain, with remaining parts taken from reference TRBV2 and TRBJ1-2, reads EPEVTQTPSHQVTQMGQEVILRCVPISNHLYFYWYRQILGQKVEFLVSFYNNEISEKSEIFDDQFSVERPDGSNFTLKIRSTKLEDSAMYFCASIPDRANYGYTFGSGTRLTVV.

About this clone itself: The DNA ends 3 residues before the CDR3 does, and the rest of the CDR3 is filled in from the germline J gene. The V gene is TRBV2, the J gene TRBJ2-2; 7 bases line up with TRBD1. This CDR3 is 14 amino acids long. After removal of 6 bases from V and 0 bases from J, the junction contained 1 base not matched to a gene. Germline values: CDR1 SNHLY, CDR2 FYNNEI. CDR3 bases read: TGTGCCAGCAGAGGACAGGCGAACACCGGGGAG. Encoded protein: CASRGQANTGE. The whole CDR3 sequence is CASRGQANTGELFF. The entire variable domain, with the rest obtained from reference TRBV2 and TRBJ2-2, is as follows: EPEVTQTPSHQVTQMGQEVILRCVPISNHLYFYWYRQILGQKVEFLVSFYNNEISEKSEIFDDQFSVERPDGSNFTLKIRSTKLEDSAMYFCASRGQANTGELFFGEGSRLTVL.

On this clone itself: The read ends 3 residues early relative to the CDR3; the germline J gene fills the gap. The gene calls are TRBV6-1 and TRBJ1-4, with 8 bases matching TRBD1. This CDR3 spans 16 amino acids. Germline V gene data show CDR1 as MNHNS and CDR2 as SASEGT. Partial CDR3 DNA: TGTGCCAGCAGTGAAATTACAGCAGGGGGCGGTTCACCA. This encodes CASSEITAGGGSP. The complete CDR3 sequence is CASSEITAGGGSPLFF.

As regards this clone: The CDR3 end is not reached by the read, which stops 3 residues before it; the germline J gene fills it in. The rearrangement joins TRBV27 to TRBJ1-1; D may be TRBD1 (5 bases). Trimming removed 3 bases at V and 5 bases at J, with 19 bases between. The CDR3 loop spans 16 amino acids. In germline, CDR1 is MNHEY, CDR2 SMNVEV (reference sequence). The CDR3 is CASSLWEQVSMTEAFF. The CDR3 DNA, read in part, is TGTGCCAGCAGTTTGTGGGAACAGGTAAGTATGACTGAA.

To note about this clone: The sequence runs out 3 residues before the end of the CDR3; the remainder is reconstructed from the germline J gene. The chain carries TRBV6-2 or TRBV6-3 and TRBJ1-4; TRBD1 aligns across 9 bases. This CDR3 spans 16 amino acids. Germline V gene lookup returns CDR1 MNHEY and CDR2 SVGEGT. The DNA read from the CDR3 is TGTGCCAGCAGCGACAGGGGGGGGTCTGCGGCCAACGTA. Translating it yields CASSDRGGSAANV. The entire CDR3 is CASSDRGGSAANVLFF.

Regarding this clone: The CDR3 is cut off 3 residues early in the read; its end comes from the germline J gene. The V and J genes are TRBV6-2 or TRBV6-3 and TRBJ1-1; perhaps TRBD1 as D (6 bases). The CDR3 has 13 amino acids. Germline V gene lookup returns CDR1 MNHEY and CDR2 SVGEGT. Between the trimmed V and J ends, which lost 6 bases and 4 bases, there was a span of 12 bases. CDR3: CASSRTGPTEAFF. CDR3 DNA, as far as it was read: TGTGCCAGCAGCCGTACAGGGCCCACTGAA.

Regarding this clone: The sequence runs out 3 residues before the end of the CDR3; the remainder is reconstructed from the germline J gene. This rearrangement joins TRBV29-1 to TRBJ2-5; D is possibly TRBD2 (6 bases). V was trimmed by 5 bases and J by 5 bases, leaving 18 bases between them. This CDR3 comprises 14 residues. The germline V gene encodes CDR1 SQVTM and CDR2 ANQGSEA. Here the CDR3 reads CSVFGVKGRETQYF. Incomplete CDR3 DNA: TGCAGCGTTTTTGGTGTAAAGGGGAGGGAGACC.

To note about this clone: Read coverage stops 3 residues before the CDR3 terminus; the germline J gene supplies the remainder. The rearrangement uses TRBV6-2 or TRBV6-3 and TRBJ1-5, with 7 positions matching TRBD1. This CDR3 comprises 16 residues. Germline V gene lookup returns CDR1 MNHEY and CDR2 SVGEGT. The ends lost 6 bases at V and 4 bases at J; junction bases unmatched: 12. CDR3 protein: CASSSNRQGRNQPQHF. The DNA read from the CDR3 is TGTGCCAGCAGCTCAAATAGACAGGGAAGAAATCAGCCC.

Details on this clone: The read comes to an end 3 residues before the CDR3 does, leaving the germline J gene to fill in the end. The sample has other DNA sequences that encode this CDR3 too. The rearrangement uses TRBV7-9 and TRBJ1-2; D call uncertain. Germline V gene sequence: CDR1 SEHNR, CDR2 FQNEAQ (reference sequence). The CDR3 spans 15 residues. Trimming shortened V by 1 base and J by 0 bases, and 9 bases separated the two germline ends. The CDR3 reads CASSLGEGSNYGYTF. Incomplete CDR3 DNA: TGTGCCAGCAGCTTAGGTGAAGGGTCTAACTATGGC.

Concerning this clone: Read data end 3 residues before the CDR3 end; the end is taken from the germline J gene. The chain combines TRBV2 with TRBJ2-3; 7 positions agree with TRBD1. V shed 10 bases and J 0 bases; nucleotides not matched to a gene: 16. The CDR3 spans 17 residues. Germline CDR1 reads SNHLY; CDR2 reads FYNNEI. CDR3: CATRSRYRGESTDTQYF. The CDR3 DNA, read in part, is TGTGCCACCAGGTCTCGTTACAGGGGTGAGAGCACAGATACG.

This CDR3 reads CASSFGGASADTQYF. CDR3 DNA, as far as it was read: TGCGCCAGCAGCTTTGGGGGGGCTTCCGCAGATACG. The chain combines TRBV5-1 with TRBJ2-3; D may be TRBD2 (7 bases). From the germline J gene comes the end of the CDR3, since the read stops 3 residues before it. The CDR3 runs 15 residues. Germline lookup yields CDR1 SGHRS and CDR2 YFSETQ. The germline V and J ends were trimmed by 2 bases and 4 bases, with 14 bases remaining between them.

CDR3 residues: CASSASTSGGANEQFF. The DNA read from the CDR3 is TGTGCCAGCAGCGCCTCCACTAGCGGGGGGGCCAATGAG. This sequence joins TRBV7-6 and TRBJ2-1, with 13 bases that match TRBD2. Coverage ceases 3 residues before the CDR3 finishes, and the germline J gene fills in the end. The CDR3 runs 16 residues. Germline trimming cut 5 bases from V and 6 bases from J; bases unmatched to any gene: 7. From germline, CDR1 is SGHVS and CDR2 FNYEAQ.

Comment on this clone: The read ends 3 residues early relative to the CDR3; the germline J gene fills the gap. The V call is TRBV10-2, the J call TRBJ2-1; TRBD2 matches at 16 bases. V lost 6 bases and J lost 9; bases outside the gene matches: 5. The CDR3 consists of 15 residues. The germline V gene has CDR1 WSHSY and CDR2 SAAADI. CDR3 in amino acids: CASSGTSGGAAEQFF. The part of the CDR3 DNA that was read is TGCGCCAGCAGCGGGACTAGCGGGGGGGCCGCTGAG.

Remarks on this clone: The DNA ends 3 residues before the CDR3 does, and the rest of the CDR3 is filled in from the germline J gene. The V gene is TRBV7-6, the J gene TRBJ2-1, with a possible D match to TRBD2 (6 bases). CDR1 is SGHVS and CDR2 is FNYEAQ in the germline V gene. Trimming pared 5 bases from V and 0 bases from J, leaving 20 bases between. CDR3 size: 18 residues. The CDR3 loop reads CASSPTGLAGRSYNEQFF. The CDR3 DNA, read in part, is TGTGCCAGCAGCCCTACGGGACTGGCGGGCCGCTCCTACAATGAG.

About this clone: With the read ending 3 residues before the CDR3 end, the germline J gene is used to fill in that end. V is TRBV3-1 (or the pseudogene TRBV3-2) and J is TRBJ1-5, with TRBD1 as a possible D gene (6 bases). Trimming took 5 bases from V and 3 from J, leaving 11 bases between them. The CDR3 spans 14 residues. CDR1 is LGHDT, CDR2 YNNKEL, per germline (reference sequence). The CDR3 protein is CASSSRGNNQPQHF. The DNA read from the CDR3 is TGTGCCAGCAGCAGCAGGGGCAACAATCAGCCC.

With respect to this clone: From the germline J gene comes the end of the CDR3, since the read stops 3 residues before it. This chain connects TRBV20-1 to TRBJ2-3; D is possibly TRBD1 (5 bases). CDR1 is DFQATT, CDR2 SNEGSKA, per germline (reference sequence). Trimming stripped 5 bases from V and 5 bases from J, with 8 bases between. The length of the CDR3 is 11 residues. CDR3 sequence: CSAFRGDTQYF. Partial CDR3 DNA: TGCAGTGCTTTTAGGGGAGATACG.

Notes on this clone: The CDR3 goes on 3 residues after the read ends, and that part is filled in from the germline J gene. The chain uses TRBV7-9 and TRBJ2-3, with D perhaps TRBD1 (6 bases). Trimming removed 1 base from V and 2 bases from J, with 10 bases in between. The CDR3 contains 15 residues. The germline gives CDR1 SEHNR, CDR2 FQNEAQ (reference sequence). CDR3 bases read: TGTGCCAGCAGCTTAGAGGGGGTTTCCACAGATACG. It specifies CASSLEGVSTDT. The whole CDR3 reads CASSLEGVSTDTQYF.

The sequenced CDR3 bases are TGTGCCAGCAGTGAAGGGCGGGCCTCGGGGAGGCAAGAGACC. This translates into CASSEGRASGRQET. The full CDR3 protein reads CASSEGRASGRQETQYF. The chain has TRBV2 and TRBJ2-5, with D perhaps matching TRBD2 (6 bases). The read stops 3 residues short of the end of the CDR3; the missing end is completed from the germline J gene. Germline loops: CDR1 SNHLY, CDR2 FYNNEI. The CDR3 spans 17 residues. The V gene lost 1 base and the J gene lost 2 bases, with 17 bases spanning the gap.

A word on this clone: With the read ending 3 residues before the CDR3 end, the germline J gene is used to fill in that end. The V gene is TRBV6-2 or TRBV6-3, the J gene TRBJ2-1; a weak D match, TRBD2 (7 bases). V dropped 2 bases and J dropped 0 bases, with 14 bases sitting between them. Germline V lookup: CDR1 MNHEY, CDR2 SVGEGT. CDR3 length: 17 amino acids. Partial CDR3 DNA: TGTGCCAGCAGTTACGGCGGGGGCCTGAGCTCCTACAATGAG. This translates into CASSYGGGLSSYNE. The full CDR3 reads CASSYGGGLSSYNEQFF.

Note on this clone: The read stops 3 residues short of the end of the CDR3; the missing end is completed from the germline J gene. This rearrangement joins TRBV20-1 to TRBJ2-3; TRBD2 agrees at 9 bases. Unmatched junction bases numbered 14, after V lost 7 bases and J lost 3 bases. Germline assignment: CDR1 DFQATT and CDR2 SNEGSKA (reference sequence). The CDR3 contains 16 residues. The CDR3 here is CSVVAGGPRETDTQYF. Partial CDR3 DNA: TGCAGTGTCGTCGCGGGGGGGCCCAGGGAGACAGATACG.

As to this clone: The read ends 3 residues early relative to the CDR3; the germline J gene fills the gap. The rearrangement uses TRBV5-6 and TRBJ2-5; D ambiguous. Germline V gene sequence: CDR1 SGHDT, CDR2 YYEEEE. The V and J ends lost 5 bases and 6 bases respectively, with 11 bases between them. The CDR3 runs to 12 residues. CDR3 region: CASSQGTKTQYF. The CDR3 bases that were read are TGTGCCAGCAGTCAAGGCACCAAGACC.

As for this clone: With the read ending 3 residues before the CDR3 end, the germline J gene is used to fill in that end. The V and J genes are TRBV5-4 and TRBJ1-3; possible D gene TRBD1, 6 bases. Germline V lookup: CDR1 SGHNT, CDR2 YYREEE (reference sequence). The CDR3 runs to 16 residues. Trimming removed 0 bases from V and 4 bases from J, with 14 bases in between. CDR3 amino acids: CASSLDRGATGNTIYF. Incomplete CDR3 DNA: TGTGCCAGCAGCTTGGATCGGGGGGCCACAGGAAACACC.

Of note for this clone: The CDR3 end lies 3 residues beyond the end of the read and is filled in from the germline J gene. V usage is TRBV18 and J usage is TRBJ1-2, with TRBD1 identical over 7 bases. CDR1 KGHSH and CDR2 LQKENI come from the germline V gene. This CDR3 comprises 13 residues. The CDR3 loop is CASSPYQGDDYTF. Incomplete CDR3 DNA: TGTGCCAGCTCACCCTACCAGGGGGATGAC.

A word on this clone: Read coverage stops 3 residues before the CDR3 terminus; the germline J gene supplies the remainder. This chain joins TRBV10-3 and TRBJ1-4; 9 nucleotides align to TRBD1. The germline V gene has CDR1 ENHRY and CDR2 SYGVKD. This CDR3 region has 15 residues. Trimming removed 4 bases from V and 7 bases from J; junction bases left unmatched: 7. The CDR3 spells CAISGGDRAGEKLFF. The sequenced CDR3 bases are TGTGCCATCAGTGGGGGGGACAGGGCCGGTGAAAAA.

With regard to this clone: The read ends 3 residues before the CDR3 terminus; that terminus is restored from the germline J gene. J is TRBJ1-6 and V is TRBV19; possible D gene TRBD1, 5 bases. CDR1 and CDR2 from the germline V gene are LNHDA and SQIVND (reference sequence). Trimming removed 1 base from V and 6 bases from J, with 16 bases in between. CDR3 length: 17 residues. CDR3 residues: CASSIVLTGLSNSPLHF. The sequenced CDR3 bases are TGTGCCAGTAGTATAGTCCTAACAGGCTTATCTAATTCACCC. Filled out from reference TRBV19 and TRBJ1-6, the complete variable domain reads DGGITQSPKYLFRKEGQNVTLSCEQNLNHDAMYWYRQDPGQGLRLIYYSQIVNDFQKGDIAEGYSVSREKKESFPLTVTSAQKNPTAFYLCASSIVLTGLSNSPLHFGNGTRLTVT.